This T cell receptor beta chain derives from a study of OX40 agonist ivuxolimab in advanced cancers. Whole-study context: Hepatocellular carcinoma, melanoma, renal cell or head and neck cancer occurred in dose-escalation patients. The group had a mean age of around 60 years, ranged from about 23 to 79, and was roughly 83% male. Previous treatment with anti-PD-1, anti-PD-L1 or anti-CTLA-4 therapy was allowed; over 35% had received some.

Only in-frame clones appear in the TCRdb table, and some are missing; sequencing was by immunoSEQ multiplex PCR. The sample holds approximately 99,000 clones, approximately 95% seen once. V dropped 1 base and J dropped 3 bases, with 10 bases sitting between them. The germline V gene encodes CDR1 MNHNS and CDR2 SASEGT. The CDR3 is 15 amino acids. In its sample, this clone was seen once. Here the sequenced sample was CD4+ or CD8+ T cells sorted from blood, taken in a trial of the OX40 agonist ivuxolimab. V is TRBV6-1 and J is TRBJ2-1; D may be TRBD1 (6 bases). The receptor was isolated from an adult with an advanced solid tumor such as melanoma, head and neck, liver or kidney cancer. The CDR3 protein is CASSEEGHFYNEQFF. In nucleotides, the CDR3 is TGTGCCAGCAGTGAAGAGGGACACTTCTACAATGAGCAGTTCTTC.